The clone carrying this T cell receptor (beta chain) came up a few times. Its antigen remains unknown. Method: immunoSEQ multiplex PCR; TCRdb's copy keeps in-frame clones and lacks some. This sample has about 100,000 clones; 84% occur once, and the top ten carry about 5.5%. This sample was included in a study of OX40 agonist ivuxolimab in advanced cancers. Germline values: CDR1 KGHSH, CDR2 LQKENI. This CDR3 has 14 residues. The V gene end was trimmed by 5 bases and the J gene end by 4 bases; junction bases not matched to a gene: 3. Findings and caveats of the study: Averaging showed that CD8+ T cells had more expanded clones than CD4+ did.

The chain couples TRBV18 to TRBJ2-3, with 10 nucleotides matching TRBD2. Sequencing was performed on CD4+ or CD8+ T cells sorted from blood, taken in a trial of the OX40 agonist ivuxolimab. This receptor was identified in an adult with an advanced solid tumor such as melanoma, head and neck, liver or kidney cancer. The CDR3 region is CASSLLAGADTQYF. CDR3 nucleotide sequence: TGTGCCAGCTCATTGCTAGCGGGGGCAGATACGCAGTATTTT.